These 18 T cell receptor beta chains came from one sample sequenced in a study of radiotherapy plus CTLA-4 blockade in lung cancer. Data came from immunoSEQ multiplex PCR; TCRdb stores just in-frame clones and leaves some out. The data show roughly 80,000 clones, with 78% seen just once and approximately 3.9% held by the top ten. Sample: peripheral blood, taken from a patient treated with radiotherapy plus ipilimumab. These receptors were collected from a human donor with non-small cell lung cancer who had a partial response to radiotherapy plus ipilimumab. Some clones in this sample may be carry-over from other donors' samples.

The chain carries TRBV2 and TRBJ1-5; D perhaps matches TRBD1 (5 bases). CDR3 length equals 14 residues. The germline gives CDR1 SNHLY, CDR2 FYNNEI. Trimming removed 4 bases at V and 5 bases at J, with 12 bases between. The CDR3 bases are TGTGCCAGCAGTGTGCGGGGGAGGGATCAGCCCCAGCATTTT. Translation: CASSVRGRDQPQHF.

This rearrangement joins TRBV5-1 to TRBJ1-4; no definite D call. The CDR3 has 17 amino acids. Germline-derived CDR1 and CDR2 are SGHRS and YFSETQ. V lost 0 bases to trimming and J lost 5 bases, with 17 bases between them. CDR3 DNA: TGCGCCAGCAGCTTGGGTCTCGGGTCAGAACCAAATGAAAAACTGTTTTTT. Translated, it gives CASSLGLGSEPNEKLFF.

The chain combines TRBV5-5 with TRBJ1-2; 8 nucleotides match TRBD1. This CDR3 has 16 residues. The V gene's germline CDR1 is SGHKS and CDR2 YYEKEE (reference sequence). With 2 bases clipped from V and 2 bases from J, the junction kept 8 bases outside the gene matches. Here the CDR3 DNA reads TGTGCCAGCAGCTTAGGGGAGGACAGGGCGAACTATGGCTACACCTTC. Translated: CASSLGEDRANYGYTF.

The chain joins TRBV7-2 to TRBJ2-5; no clear D. The CDR3 is 13 residues long. CDR1 and CDR2 (germline): SGHTA, FQGNSA. Trimming took 5 bases from V and 4 from J, leaving 11 bases between them. CDR3 region: CASSARSGETQYF. CDR3 nucleotide sequence: TGTGCCAGCAGCGCGAGGAGTGGAGAGACCCAGTACTTC.

This rearrangement joins TRBV18 to TRBJ2-3; 8 bases align to TRBD2. The CDR3 has 17 residues. With 4 bases clipped from V and 1 base from J, the junction kept 10 bases outside the gene matches. Per the germline V gene, CDR1 is KGHSH and CDR2 is LQKENI. The CDR3 bases are TGTGCCAGCTCACTTACAGGGACTAGTGGGGGCACAGATACGCAGTATTTT. Translating it yields CASSLTGTSGGTDTQYF.

The gene calls are TRBV7-2 and TRBJ1-3; D is perhaps TRBD1 (5 bases). Germline V gives CDR1 SGHTA, CDR2 FQGNSA. V was clipped by 5 bases and J by 4 bases, with 9 bases between them. The CDR3 loop spans 13 amino acids. CDR3: CASSGRGGNTIYF. The CDR3 nucleotides are TGTGCCAGCAGCGGACGGGGGGGAAACACCATATATTTT.

The chain has TRBV19 and TRBJ1-5, with D possibly matching TRBD1 (5 bases). Germline V gives CDR1 LNHDA, CDR2 SQIVND (reference sequence). V was cut by 5 bases and J by 0 bases, with 14 bases left in between. This CDR3 has 16 amino acids. The CDR3 DNA is TGTGCCAGTAGTCGATCCGGAGGGGATAGCAATCAGCCCCAGCATTTT. It encodes CASSRSGGDSNQPQHF.

The gene calls are TRBV27 and TRBJ1-2; no definite D call. V was shortened by 3 bases and J by 1 base, with 6 bases between the two germline ends. Germline values: CDR1 MNHEY, CDR2 SMNVEV (reference sequence). The CDR3 length is 13 residues. The CDR3 reads CASSLKSNYGYTF. CDR3 in DNA: TGTGCCAGCAGTTTGAAGAGTAACTATGGCTACACCTTC.

This clone turned up a few times. The chain links TRBV11-1 to TRBJ2-2; D is perhaps TRBD1 (5 bases). Deletions cut 6 bases from V and 7 bases from J, with 12 bases between. Germline V gene lookup returns CDR1 SGHAT and CDR2 FQDESV (reference sequence). This CDR3 comprises 13 residues. The CDR3 reads CASSFSRGGELFF. CDR3 sequence (DNA): TGTGCCAGCAGTTTCTCTAGGGGCGGGGAGCTGTTTTTT.

The chain employs TRBV30 and TRBJ2-1; D might be TRBD1 (5 bases). Trimming shortened V by 4 bases and J by 0 bases, and 7 bases separated the two germline ends. The length of the CDR3 is 13 residues. In germline, CDR1 is GTSNPN, CDR2 SVGIG (reference sequence). The CDR3: CAWTGNSYNEQFF. The DNA for the CDR3 is TGTGCCTGGACAGGGAACTCCTACAATGAGCAGTTCTTC.

This clone was observed a single time. The gene calls are TRBV6-5 and TRBJ2-7; TRBD1 aligns across 8 bases. The germline gives CDR1 MNHEY, CDR2 SVGAGI. This CDR3 comprises 14 residues. V shed 5 bases, J shed 3 bases, and the junction held 6 bases outside the gene matches. CDR3 loop: CASSNRQGIYEQYF. For the CDR3, the DNA is TGTGCCAGCAGTAACCGACAGGGGATCTACGAGCAGTACTTC.

The V gene is TRBV29-1, the J gene TRBJ1-5; tentatively, D is TRBD1 (5 bases). This CDR3 is 14 amino acids long. Per germline, CDR1 SQVTM and CDR2 ANQGSEA. Trimming pared 6 bases from V and 2 bases from J, leaving 14 bases between. The CDR3 spells CSVATGGGNQPQHF. The CDR3 DNA follows: TGCAGCGTGGCCACTGGAGGGGGCAATCAGCCCCAGCATTTT.

The rearrangement links TRBV2 to TRBJ2-1; 10 bases align to TRBD2. The V and J ends lost 7 bases and 2 bases, in that order; junction bases with no gene match: 14. This CDR3 spans 18 amino acids. Germline CDR1 and CDR2: SNHLY and FYNNEI. CDR3 DNA: TGTGCCAGCACTCCACTAGCGGGACCGAACCCGACCTACAATGAGCAGTTCTTC. Its protein product is CASTPLAGPNPTYNEQFF.

The chain carries TRBV18 and TRBJ2-7; 12 positions match TRBD2. Germline V CDR1 and CDR2: KGHSH, LQKENI. The V and J ends lost 6 bases and 7 bases, in that order; junction bases with no gene match: 10. CDR3 length: 15 residues. CDR3 coding DNA: TGTGCCAGCTCCCCCCTAGCGGGAGGGCCGATAGAGCAGTACTTC. Translating it yields CASSPLAGGPIEQYF.

The chain couples TRBV18 to TRBJ2-5; unclear D gene. Germline CDR1 and CDR2: KGHSH and LQKENI. This CDR3 contains 12 residues. V dropped 5 bases and J dropped 0 bases, with 4 bases sitting between them. The CDR3 is CASSAYQETQYF. In DNA form, the CDR3 reads TGTGCCAGCTCAGCGTACCAAGAGACCCAGTACTTC.

CDR3 DNA sequence: TGTGCCAGCAGCTTGAGACTAGCGGGGGTTTACAATGAGCAGTTCTTC. This sequence encodes CASSLRLAGVYNEQFF. V and J are TRBV5-4 and TRBJ2-1; TRBD2 matches 12 bases. Unmatched junction bases numbered 3, after V lost 1 base and J lost 4 bases. The CDR3 consists of 16 residues. Germline lookup yields CDR1 SGHNT and CDR2 YYREEE (reference sequence).

The chain carries TRBV28 and TRBJ1-2; 7 bases fit TRBD1. Germline lookup yields CDR1 MDHEN and CDR2 SYDVKM. The CDR3 length is 16 residues. Unmatched junction bases numbered 11, after V lost 1 base and J lost 6 bases. The CDR3 region has the DNA TGTGCCAGCAGTTTATTGCAGGGGGTAGGTCTGAATGGCTACACCTTC. The encoded protein is CASSLLQGVGLNGYTF.

The chain employs TRBV4-1 and TRBJ2-3; D is unresolved. Per the germline V gene, CDR1 is MGHRA and CDR2 is YSYEKL. The CDR3 is made up of 14 amino acids. V shed 4 bases and J shed 0 bases, with 8 bases lying between them. The CDR3 DNA reads TGCGCCAGCAGCCTGTCAAAAAGCACAGATACGCAGTATTTT. It yields the protein CASSLSKSTDTQYF.